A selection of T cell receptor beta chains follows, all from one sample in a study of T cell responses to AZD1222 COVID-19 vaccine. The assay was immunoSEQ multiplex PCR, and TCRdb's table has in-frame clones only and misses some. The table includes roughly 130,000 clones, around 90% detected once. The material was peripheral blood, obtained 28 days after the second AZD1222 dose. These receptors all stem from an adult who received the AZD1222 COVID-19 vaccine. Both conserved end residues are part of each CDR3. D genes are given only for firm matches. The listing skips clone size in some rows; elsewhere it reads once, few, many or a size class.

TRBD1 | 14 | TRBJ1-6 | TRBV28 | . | TGTGCCACCCGGCCGGGACAGTATAATTCACCCCTCCACTTT | CATRPGQYNSPLHF
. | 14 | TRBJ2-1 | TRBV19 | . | TGTGCCAGTAGTAAGGGGGGGGGCCGCAATGAGCAGTTCTTC | CASSKGGGRNEQFF
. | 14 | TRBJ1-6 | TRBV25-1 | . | TGTGCCAGCAGTGAATGGTGGGATAATTCACCCCTCCACTTT | CASSEWWDNSPLHF
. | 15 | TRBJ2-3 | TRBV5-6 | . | TGTGCCAGCAGCTTGTTGCTAGCCAGCACAGATACGCAGTATTTT | CASSLLLASTDTQYF
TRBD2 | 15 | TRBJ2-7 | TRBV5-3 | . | TGTGCCAGAAGCCCCCTAGCGGGGGCACTCTACGAGCAGTACTTC | CARSPLAGALYEQYF
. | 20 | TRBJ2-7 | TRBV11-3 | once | TGTGCCAGCAGCTTACTCGCATTTTGGGGGGTCAGACAACCGATCGACGAGCAGTACTTC | CASSLLAFWGVRQPIDEQYF
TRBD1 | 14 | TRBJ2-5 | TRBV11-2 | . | TGTGCCAGCAGCCCGGACAGGGTCGGCGAGACCCAGTACTTC | CASSPDRVGETQYF
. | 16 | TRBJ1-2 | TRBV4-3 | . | TGCGCCAGCAGCCGGGACCTTAATCCTGGGTACTATGGCTACACCTTC | CASSRDLNPGYYGYTF
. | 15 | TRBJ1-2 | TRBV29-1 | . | TGCAGCGTTCGGGGGGGTCAAGCAGCTAACTATGGCTACACCTTC | CSVRGGQAANYGYTF
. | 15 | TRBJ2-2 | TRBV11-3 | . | TGTGCCAGCAGCTTAGACAGGGGTCCCACCGGGGAGCTGTTTTTT | CASSLDRGPTGELFF
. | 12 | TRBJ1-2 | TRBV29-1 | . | TGCAGCGTTGAGTCAGCGGACTATGGCTACACCTTC | CSVESADYGYTF
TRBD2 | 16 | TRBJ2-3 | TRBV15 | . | TGTGCCACCAGCAGAAGGGCTAGCGGGGTTGGGGATACGCAGTATTTT | CATSRRASGVGDTQYF
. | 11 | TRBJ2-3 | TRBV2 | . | TGTGCCAGCAGGTCGGGAGATACGCAGTATTTT | CASRSGDTQYF
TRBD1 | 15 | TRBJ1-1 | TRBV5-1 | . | TGCGCCAGCAGCCTTGGGACAGGGAAGTTGACTGAAGCTTTCTTT | CASSLGTGKLTEAFF
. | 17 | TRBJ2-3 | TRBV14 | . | TGTGCCAGCAGCCCTACTGGGTTCGGGGGCATATCAGATACGCAGTATTTT | CASSPTGFGGISDTQYF
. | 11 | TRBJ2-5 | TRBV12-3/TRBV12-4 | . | TGTGCCAGCAGTTTTGGAGAGACCCAGTACTTC | CASSFGETQYF
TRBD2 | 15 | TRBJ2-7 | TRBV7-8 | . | TGTGCCAGCAGCTCGCTAGCGGGAAGCTCCTACGAGCAGTACTTC | CASSSLAGSSYEQYF
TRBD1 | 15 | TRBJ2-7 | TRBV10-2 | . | TGCGCCAGCAGTGAGCCTGGGACAGGAGCCTACGAGCAGTACTTC | CASSEPGTGAYEQYF
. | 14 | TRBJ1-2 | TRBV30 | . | TGTGCCTGGAGTGTGGTCCGGGGGGCCTATGGCTACACCTTC | CAWSVVRGAYGYTF
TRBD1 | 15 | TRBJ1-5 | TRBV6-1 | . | TGTGCCAGCAGTGAAGGGGACAGGGGCAATCAGCCCCAGCATTTT | CASSEGDRGNQPQHF
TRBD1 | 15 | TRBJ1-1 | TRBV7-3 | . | TGTGCCAGCAGCTTACCAGGGGGCCCGAACACTGAAGCTTTCTTT | CASSLPGGPNTEAFF
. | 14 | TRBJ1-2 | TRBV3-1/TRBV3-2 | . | TGTGCCAGCAGCCCCAGCTTACAGGGTCTTGGCTACACCTTC | CASSPSLQGLGYTF
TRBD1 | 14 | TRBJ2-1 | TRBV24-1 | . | TGTGCCACCAGCCAACGGGACAGGGTCAATGAGCAGTTCTTC | CATSQRDRVNEQFF
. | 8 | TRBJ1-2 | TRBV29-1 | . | TGCAGCGTTGAAGGCTACACCTTC | CSVEGYTF
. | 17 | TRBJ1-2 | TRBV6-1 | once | TGTGCCAGCAGTGAAGCGCTAGGGGGGGGCCCCAACTATGGCTACACCTTC | CASSEALGGGPNYGYTF
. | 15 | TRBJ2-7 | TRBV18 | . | TGTGCCAGCTCACCGATCTCAGGACACGACTACGAGCAGTACTTC | CASSPISGHDYEQYF
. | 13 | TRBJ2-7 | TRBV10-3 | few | TGTGCCATCAGTGAGCGACGTGGGTTCGAGCAGTACTTC | CAISERRGFEQYF
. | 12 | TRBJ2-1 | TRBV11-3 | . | TGTGCCAGCAGTACCATGTGGGGTGAGCAGTTCTTC | CASSTMWGEQFF
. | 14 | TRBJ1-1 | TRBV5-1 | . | TGCGCCAGCAGCTTGGGATCGGCGAACACTGAAGCTTTCTTT | CASSLGSANTEAFF
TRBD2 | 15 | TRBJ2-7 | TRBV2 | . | TGTGCCAGCTGGGGGGGACTAGCGGGCGGCTACGAGCAGTACTTC | CASWGGLAGGYEQYF
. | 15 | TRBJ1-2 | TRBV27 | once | TGTGCCAGCAGTCGAACTAGGGATGGCAGCTATGGCTACACCTTC | CASSRTRDGSYGYTF
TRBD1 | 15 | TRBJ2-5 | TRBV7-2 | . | TGTGCCAGCAGCGACTCACGACAGGGTCGGGAGACCCAGTACTTC | CASSDSRQGRETQYF
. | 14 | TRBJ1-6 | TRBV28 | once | TGTGCCAGCAGTTTGAGGCGGTTCAATTCACCCCTCCACTTT | CASSLRRFNSPLHF
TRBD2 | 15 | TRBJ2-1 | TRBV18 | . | TGTGCCAGCGCCCTAGGGCGGGGGGGCCAGAATGAGCAGTTCTTC | CASALGRGGQNEQFF